Listed here are 3 T cell receptor beta chains from one sample, sequenced in a study of blood T cell repertoires in COVID-19. Assay: immunoSEQ multiplex PCR; the TCRdb copy retains only in-frame clones and omits some. The sample lists about 160,000 clones; over 85% were seen once. The sequencing input was peripheral blood. Receptor source: a woman in her forties or fifties with acute or convalescent COVID-19.

The rearrangement uses TRBV30 and TRBJ1-1; D not resolved. CDR1 and CDR2 from the germline V gene are GTSNPN and SVGIG (reference sequence). The CDR3 consists of 15 residues. With 5 bases removed from V and 5 bases from J, the gap between germline ends came to 21 bases. The CDR3 loop is CAWEWVSLSQTEAFF. CDR3 bases: TGTGCCTGGGAATGGGTCTCACTATCCCAGACTGAAGCTTTCTTT.

This clone is a singleton in its sample. The chain joins TRBV19 to TRBJ1-5; 11 positions agree with TRBD1. The germline V gene has CDR1 LNHDA and CDR2 SQIVND (reference sequence). V gave up 8 bases and J gave up 1 base; unmatched junction bases: 4. This CDR3 contains 15 residues. Here the CDR3 reads CASQGQGASNQPQHF. In nucleotides, the CDR3 is TGTGCCAGTCAAGGACAGGGGGCCAGCAATCAGCCCCAGCATTTT.

This chain links TRBV24-1 with TRBJ2-3; a weak D match, TRBD2 (6 bases). CDR1 is KGHDR and CDR2 is SFDVKD in the germline V gene. The CDR3 is made up of 11 amino acids. V lost 10 bases and J lost 12, with 16 bases in between. Here the CDR3 DNA reads TGTGCCACTTCCTATGGGGGGTCCCAGTATTTT. Residues: CATSYGGSQYF.